This T cell receptor (beta chain) was retrieved from a study of beta chain features in type 1 diabetes. Study context: Age and gender were similar between patients and healthy donors, as were cell yields. Examination covered around 100 million sorted cells spanning all samples.

This clone was counted between two and nine times. Within the sample, other DNA sequences also encode this same CDR3. What was sequenced were expressed TCRB transcripts, since all of the isolated RNA had been reverse transcribed. Sequencing was performed with immunoSEQ multiplex PCR; in TCRdb, only in-frame clones are kept and a portion is missing. The table has about 350,000 clones, around 20% seen once. A sort by CD45RO/CCR7/CD25/CD127/CD95/CD27 yielded CD4+ naive, central memory, regulatory and stem cell-like memory cells. The source of this sequence is a woman between 18 and 29 years old in good health. Sequencing used naive CD4+ T cells from blood.

CDR3: CASSLDGGSTDTQYF. As DNA, the CDR3 is TGTGCCAGCAGCTTAGATGGCGGGAGCACAGATACGCAGTATTTT. This chain links TRBV7-2 with TRBJ2-3; D possibly corresponds to TRBD2 (5 bases). Trimming left V 1 base short and J 0 bases short, with 8 bases between. The germline gives CDR1 SGHTA, CDR2 FQGNSA. The CDR3 consists of 15 residues.